This TCR beta chain was identified in a study of blood T cells in healthy people across ages. Germline V gives CDR1 MDHEN, CDR2 SYDVKM. V lost 2 bases, J lost 7 bases, and 6 bases stayed unmatched. CDR3 size: 14 residues. A second PCR, run for about 6 to 12 cycles, used a sample-barcoded 5' primer plus a J-beta primer mix. TCRdb ran MiXCR on the 5' RACE reads and lists one entry per CDR3 protein. The sample consists of 750,000 to 1,000,000 distinct CDR3 sequences, almost 30% of them appearing once. The sample was also reused in another study, on T cells of mothers and their children. Per that study: The authors added sample barcodes and 2-4 random nucleotides using the M1S primer of the second PCR. Each mother gave over 8.5 million TCR beta CDR3 reads; each child, roughly 3.1 million.

This sequence joins TRBV28 and TRBJ1-2; 8 nucleotides match TRBD1. This clonotype originated in a woman in her forties in good health. The sequenced sample was blood. CDR3 sequence (DNA): TGTGCCAGCAGTTTAACCCTAGACAGGGGTGGCTACACCTTC. Amino acid sequence: CASSLTLDRGGYTF.